Only a few counts were recorded for the clone carrying this T cell receptor beta chain. What it recognizes is unknown. V lost 1 base and J lost 3; bases outside the gene matches: 13. CDR3 length: 18 residues. CDR1 is LGHNA, CDR2 YSLEER, per germline. This specimen comes from a study of T cell responses to AZD1222 COVID-19 vaccine. Only in-frame clones appear in the TCRdb table, and some are missing; sequencing was by immunoSEQ multiplex PCR. The table has about 130,000 clones, approximately 94% seen once. Study conclusions and caveats: CD4 TCRs linked to vaccination spanned spike, dominating at 160-218 and 743-854.

The starting material was peripheral blood, obtained on day 0 of AZD1222 vaccination. This chain uses TRBV4-3 with TRBJ1-2, with 8 bases identical to TRBD1. The TCR sequence derives from an adult in good health. This CDR3 is CASSQADRQGISYYGYTF. CDR3 in DNA: TGCGCCAGCAGCCAAGCCGACCGACAGGGGATATCCTACTATGGCTACACCTTC.